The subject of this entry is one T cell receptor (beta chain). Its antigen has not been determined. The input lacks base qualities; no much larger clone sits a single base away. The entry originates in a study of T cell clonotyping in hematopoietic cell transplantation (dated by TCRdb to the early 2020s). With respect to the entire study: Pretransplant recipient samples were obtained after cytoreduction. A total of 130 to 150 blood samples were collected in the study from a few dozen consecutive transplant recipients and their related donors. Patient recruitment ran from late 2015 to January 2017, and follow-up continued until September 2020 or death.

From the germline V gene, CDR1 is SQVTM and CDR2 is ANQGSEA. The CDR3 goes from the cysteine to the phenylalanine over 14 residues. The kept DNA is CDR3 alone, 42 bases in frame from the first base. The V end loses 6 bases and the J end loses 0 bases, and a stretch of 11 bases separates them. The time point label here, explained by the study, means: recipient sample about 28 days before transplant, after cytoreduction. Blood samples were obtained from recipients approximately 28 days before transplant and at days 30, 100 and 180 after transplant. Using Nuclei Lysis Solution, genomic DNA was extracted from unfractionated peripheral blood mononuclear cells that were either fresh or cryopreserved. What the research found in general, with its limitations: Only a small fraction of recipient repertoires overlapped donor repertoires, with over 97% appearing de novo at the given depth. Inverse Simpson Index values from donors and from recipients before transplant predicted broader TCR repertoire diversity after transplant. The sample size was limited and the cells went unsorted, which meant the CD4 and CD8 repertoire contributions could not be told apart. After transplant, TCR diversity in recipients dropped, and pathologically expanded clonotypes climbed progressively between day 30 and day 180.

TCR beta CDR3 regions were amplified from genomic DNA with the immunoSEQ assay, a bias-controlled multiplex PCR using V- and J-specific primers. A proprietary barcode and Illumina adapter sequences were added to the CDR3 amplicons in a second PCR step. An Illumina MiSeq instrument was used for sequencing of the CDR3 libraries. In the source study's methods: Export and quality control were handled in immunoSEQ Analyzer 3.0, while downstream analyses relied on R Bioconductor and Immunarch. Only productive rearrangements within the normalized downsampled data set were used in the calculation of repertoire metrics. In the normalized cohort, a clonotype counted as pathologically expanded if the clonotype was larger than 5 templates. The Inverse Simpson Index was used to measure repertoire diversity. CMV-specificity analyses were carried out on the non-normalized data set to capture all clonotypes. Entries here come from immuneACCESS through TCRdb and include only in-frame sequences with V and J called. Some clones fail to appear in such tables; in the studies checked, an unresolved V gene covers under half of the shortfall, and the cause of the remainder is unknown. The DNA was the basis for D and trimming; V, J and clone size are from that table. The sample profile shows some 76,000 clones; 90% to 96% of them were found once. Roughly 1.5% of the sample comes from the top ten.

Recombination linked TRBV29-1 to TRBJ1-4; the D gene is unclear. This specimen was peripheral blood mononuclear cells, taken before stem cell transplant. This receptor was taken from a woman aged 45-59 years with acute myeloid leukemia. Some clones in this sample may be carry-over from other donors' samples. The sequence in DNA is TGCAGCGTGCCCACAGATGCAACTAATGAAAAACTGTTTTTT. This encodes CSVPTDATNEKLFF.